This T cell receptor (beta chain) comes out of a study of blood T cells in healthy people across ages. Whole-study results and caveats: Without sorted subsets, naive and antigen-experienced compartments could not be conclusively compared.

As regards this clonotype: The antigen is not known. This may be a read error, as it is one base from a much larger clone.

Alongside a J-beta primer mix, a sample-barcoded 5' primer served in a second PCR lasting about 6 to 11 cycles. TCRdb re-derived calls from the 5' RACE reads in MiXCR, one entry per CDR3 protein. The sample shows approximately 1,700,000 distinct CDR3 sequences, roughly two fifths of them seen only once. CDR1 is SGHTA, CDR2 FQGNSA, per germline. The CDR3 totals 14 residues. Source material: blood. The rearrangement links TRBV7-2 to TRBJ2-5; unclear D gene. The J call may be wrong; the DNA end is better matched by TRBJ2-1. The source of this sequence is a human donor in good health. This chain's CDR3 is CASSLASYQETQFF. The DNA for the CDR3 is TGTGCCAGCAGCTTAGCATCCTACCAAGAGACCCAGTTCTTC.